This T cell receptor (beta chain) was found in a study of shared clonotypes between healthy human individuals. Whole-study results and caveats: Represented diversity, genetic and exposure-history alike, was limited by few donors.

Trimming stripped 9 bases from V and 2 bases from J, with 13 bases between. Germline CDR1 and CDR2: MNHNY and SVGAGI (reference sequence). The CDR3 totals 13 residues. Genomic DNA (from each subset) was split evenly across several immunoSEQ plates. Method: immunoSEQ multiplex PCR; TCRdb's copy keeps in-frame clones and lacks some. The data hold about 2.4 million clones, with roughly 93% observed a single time. In regard to this clone: Its antigen is unidentified.

The study enrolled healthy HIV-negative adults without recent acute infections or vaccinations as donors. This sequence joins TRBV6-6 and TRBJ1-1; D not resolved. The sequencing sample was made of naive CD4+ T cells from PBMCs. This sample's subset: CD45RA+ positively selected. This clonotype was sampled from a man aged 18 to 30 in good health. Some clones in this sample may be carry-over from other donors' samples. Here the CDR3 reads CASSIGPNTEAFF. CDR3 DNA: TGTGCCAGTTCTATCGGGCCCAACACTGAAGCTTTCTTT.